The next 5 T cell receptor beta chains were all read from a single sample in a study of blood T cell repertoires in COVID-19. Method: immunoSEQ multiplex PCR; TCRdb's copy keeps in-frame clones and lacks some. The profile shows hundreds of thousands of clones, roughly 85% of them singletons. What was sequenced was peripheral blood. The source is a woman of 80 years or more with acute or convalescent COVID-19.

This rearrangement joins TRBV5-5 to TRBJ1-2; D not resolved. Germline V gene data show CDR1 as SGHKS and CDR2 as YYEKEE (reference sequence). The ends were cut back, 0 bases at V and 3 bases at J, with 6 bases in the middle. The CDR3 length is 13 residues. The CDR3 DNA follows: TGTGCCAGCAGCTTGGCCCCGGACTATGGCTACACCTTC. Translation gives CASSLAPDYGYTF.

The chain couples TRBV11-3 to TRBJ2-2, with D possibly matching TRBD1 (6 bases). This CDR3 contains 12 residues. Trimming pared 5 bases from V and 9 bases from J, leaving 10 bases between. The germline CDR1 and CDR2 sequences are SGHNT and YENEEA. The CDR3 nucleotides read TGTGCCAGCAGCACCAGGGGCCGGGAGCTGTTTTTT. Its translation: CASSTRGRELFF.

The V gene is TRBV27, the J gene TRBJ1-1; the match to TRBD1 covers 8 bases. The CDR3 covers 12 residues. The ends lost 5 bases at V and 12 bases at J; junction bases unmatched: 8. The germline V gene encodes CDR1 MNHEY and CDR2 SMNVEV (reference sequence). The CDR3 is CASSAQGALTFF. In DNA form, the CDR3 reads TGTGCCAGCAGTGCGCAGGGGGCGCTGACTTTCTTT.

This clone was detected only once. V and J are TRBV9 and TRBJ2-7; 8 bases match TRBD2. CDR1 and CDR2 from the germline V gene are SGDLS and YYNGEE. Trimming cost V 0 bases and J 7 bases; bases outside gene matches: 9. CDR3 size: 15 residues. CDR3 loop: CASSVATSGAREQYF. The CDR3 region has the DNA TGTGCCAGCAGCGTAGCTACTAGCGGTGCTAGGGAGCAGTACTTC.

The genes are TRBV5-1 and TRBJ1-4, with 8 bases that match TRBD1. The V gene end was trimmed by 0 bases and the J gene end by 7 bases; junction bases not matched to a gene: 8. The CDR3 runs 16 residues. Germline CDR1 and CDR2: SGHRS and YFSETQ. CDR3 nucleotides: TGCGCCAGCAGCTTGGTGGGGGACAGGCCTATTGAAAAACTGTTTTTT. This gives the protein CASSLVGDRPIEKLFF.